The 3 T cell receptor beta chains listed next were all sequenced from one sample in a study of shared T cell receptors in the human thymus. TCRdb's copy holds only in-frame clones and misses some; the assay was immunoSEQ multiplex PCR. The table has about 540,000 clones, about four fifths seen once. Separately, the same data were catalogued under a study of human thymus T cells.

Sequenced material: thymocytes. These TCRs come from a boy under two years old with a congenital heart defect.

The chain carries TRBV13 and TRBJ1-2, with D possibly TRBD1 on 5 matching bases. The germline V gene has CDR1 PRHDT and CDR2 FYEKMQ (reference sequence). Trimming stripped 3 bases from V and 4 bases from J, with 9 bases between. The CDR3 is 13 amino acids. In DNA, the CDR3 is TGTGCCAGCAGCTTCAGGGAAGGCTATGGCTACACCTTC. Translated, it gives CASSFREGYGYTF.

The chain employs TRBV27 and TRBJ1-5; 8 bases fit TRBD1. The CDR3 loop spans 15 amino acids. J was trimmed by 0 bases and V by 6 bases; bases with no gene match: 4. Per the germline V gene, CDR1 is MNHEY and CDR2 is SMNVEV (reference sequence). CDR3 DNA: TGTGCCAGCAGCCCACAGGGGGATAGCAATCAGCCCCAGCATTTT. It specifies CASSPQGDSNQPQHF.

There are a few counts of this clone. The chain employs TRBV7-9 and TRBJ1-2; 11 bases line up with TRBD1. Germline V gene lookup returns CDR1 SEHNR and CDR2 FQNEAQ (reference sequence). The V gene end was trimmed by 5 bases and the J gene end by 4 bases; junction bases not matched to a gene: 3. The CDR3 is 14 residues long. The CDR3 DNA is TGTGCCAGCAGCAGGACAGGGGGCGTCTATGGCTACACCTTC. Its translation is CASSRTGGVYGYTF.